These T cell receptor beta chains were read from a single sample in a study of cytomegalovirus exposure and HLA in healthy donors. The table came from immunoSEQ multiplex PCR; TCRdb's copy has only in-frame clones and leaves some out. The sample holds roughly 150,000 clones; approximately 80% are singletons and the top ten take around 3%. The material sequenced was PBMCs. The receptor source for this set is a male donor in good health and CMV-seronegative. The CDR3 runs from the conserved cysteine through the conserved F or W. D genes are given only for firm matches. Clone sizes are given selectively: once, few, many, or a class where the clone is expanded.

D gene,clone size,V gene,J gene,CDR3 DNA,CDR3 protein
-,-,TRBV2,TRBJ1-3,TGTGCCAGCAGTGAGGGCTACTCTGGAAACACCATATATTTT,CASSEGYSGNTIYF
TRBD1,-,TRBV30,TRBJ1-5,TGTGCCTGGAGTTTTGGGACAGCCAGCAATCAGCCCCAGCATTTT,CAWSFGTASNQPQHF
-,-,TRBV27,TRBJ1-5,TGTGCCAGCAGTTTAGGCCAGGGGTTCAATCAGCCCCAGCATTTT,CASSLGQGFNQPQHF
-,-,TRBV30,TRBJ1-3,TGTGCCTGGACTGTCCGCTCTGGAAACACCATATATTTT,CAWTVRSGNTIYF
-,-,TRBV7-8,TRBJ1-5,TGTGCCAGCACGGGTAGCAGAAATCAGCCCCAGCATTTT,CASTGSRNQPQHF
TRBD1,few,TRBV29-1,TRBJ1-1,TGCATTAGTACCCGAATACAGGGGAGGAGCACTGAAGCTTTCTTT,CISTRIQGRSTEAFF
TRBD1,-,TRBV5-6,TRBJ1-1,TGTGCCAGCAGCCCCGGGGACAGGTTAATAAACACTGAAGCTTTCTTT,CASSPGDRLINTEAFF
TRBD1,few,TRBV28,TRBJ2-7,TGTGCCAGCAGTTTCGACAGGGCCTCCTCCTACGAGCAGTACTTC,CASSFDRASSYEQYF
-,-,TRBV14,TRBJ1-2,TGTGCCAGCAGCCAAGATCGTGCGGGGTCCGGCTACACCTTC,CASSQDRAGSGYTF
-,-,TRBV28,TRBJ1-4,TGTGCCAGCAGTTTCAGGGATGAAAAACTGTTTTTT,CASSFRDEKLFF
TRBD1,-,TRBV10-3,TRBJ1-5,TGTGCCATCAGTGAGTCGATGGGACAGGATAATCAGCCCCAGCATTTT,CAISESMGQDNQPQHF
-,once,TRBV9,TRBJ2-7,TGTGCCAGCAGCGCCAGGGAAGACGAGCAGTACTTC,CASSAREDEQYF
-,-,TRBV7-2,TRBJ1-2,TGTGCCAGCAGCTTAGCGCTTCGACACGGGGGTGACTATGGCTACACCTTC,CASSLALRHGGDYGYTF
TRBD1,-,TRBV5-6,TRBJ1-2,TGTGCCAGCAGCTCCAATAGGGACAGGGGATATGGCTACACCTTC,CASSSNRDRGYGYTF
TRBD2,once,TRBV4-1,TRBJ2-3,TGCGCCAGCAGCATCCTCCCACTAGCGGGCACAGATACGCAGTATTTT,CASSILPLAGTDTQYF
-,-,TRBV7-3,TRBJ2-7,TGTGCCAGCAGCTCCAGGACGGCTCCCGGGGACGAGCAGTACTTC,CASSSRTAPGDEQYF
TRBD2,-,TRBV7-8,TRBJ2-1,TGTGCCAGCAGGGCTACGCCAAGGACTAGCGGTTCCAATGAGCAGTTCTTC,CASRATPRTSGSNEQFF
TRBD1,-,TRBV7-3,TRBJ1-1,TGTGCCAGCAGCTCGACAGGGGCGAACACTGAAGCTTTCTTT,CASSSTGANTEAFF
TRBD1,-,TRBV2,TRBJ2-2,TGTGCCAGCAGTGATGTGGGTGGGACAGGGAAGTCCGGGGAGCTGTTTTTT,CASSDVGGTGKSGELFF